Following are 17 T cell receptor beta chains from one sample sequenced in a study of shared clonotypes between healthy human individuals. Method: immunoSEQ multiplex PCR; TCRdb's copy keeps in-frame clones and lacks some. Among 2.5 million or so clones, more than 80% were seen once, and the ten largest hold under 0.15%. The sequenced sample consisted of naive CD4+ T cells sorted from blood. Subset here: CD45RA+ positively selected. Every receptor here comes from a man aged 18 to 30 in good health.

About this clone: Other DNA sequences in this sample translate to the same CDR3. The V gene is TRBV7-2, the J gene TRBJ1-2; 10 bases align to TRBD1. With V trimmed by 5 bases and J by 7 bases, 7 bases remained unmatched. The V gene's germline CDR1 is SGHTA and CDR2 FQGNSA. The CDR3 consists of 14 residues. CDR3 sequence reads: CASSPGQGVSGYTF. The CDR3 nucleotides are TGTGCCAGCAGCCCCGGACAGGGGGTCTCTGGCTACACCTTC.

This rearrangement joins TRBV11-2 to TRBJ2-3; D is unclear. Trimming took off 1 base at V and 0 bases at J, with 2 bases between the two ends. CDR1 SGHAT and CDR2 FQNNGV come from the germline V gene. The CDR3 has 13 residues. CDR3 residues: CASSLGSTDTQYF. CDR3 nucleotides: TGTGCCAGCAGCTTAGGAAGCACAGATACGCAGTATTTT.

The chain couples TRBV7-9 to TRBJ1-1; no definite D call. CDR1 SEHNR and CDR2 FQNEAQ come from the germline V gene (reference sequence). The CDR3 contains 13 residues. Trimming cost V 5 bases and J 11 bases, with 18 bases left between them. CDR3: CASSKNTDTLAFF. DNA of the CDR3: TGTGCCAGCAGCAAAAATACAGATACTCTGGCTTTCTTT.

In this sample, this clone turned up a few times. This sequence joins TRBV6-5 and TRBJ1-5, with unresolved D. In germline, CDR1 is MNHEY, CDR2 SVGAGI. V was trimmed by 5 bases and J by 2 bases, leaving 10 bases between them. The CDR3 is 14 residues long. The CDR3 DNA sequence: TGTGCCAGCAGTGTGGCGTGGGGCAATCAGCCCCAGCATTTT. This gives the protein CASSVAWGNQPQHF.

The rearrangement uses TRBV30 and TRBJ1-6, with TRBD1 as a possible D gene (5 bases). CDR1 GTSNPN and CDR2 SVGIG come from the germline V gene (reference sequence). The germline V and J ends were trimmed by 1 base and 9 bases, with 22 bases remaining between them. The CDR3 has 17 amino acids. The CDR3 bases are TGTGCCTGGAGTGGGACAACGGCTGGGTGGCGTTTTTCACCCCTCCACTTT. Protein sequence: CAWSGTTAGWRFSPLHF.

This chain connects TRBV7-9 to TRBJ2-1; TRBD1 matches at 8 bases. Germline-derived CDR1 and CDR2 are SEHNR and FQNEAQ (reference sequence). The V segment lost 5 bases and the J segment 4 bases; nucleotides outside the gene matches: 13. The CDR3 loop spans 17 amino acids. Written as DNA, the CDR3 is TGTGCCAGCAGCCCGATGCCCAAGGACAGGGTGTACAATGAGCAGTTCTTC. It is translated as CASSPMPKDRVYNEQFF.

This chain uses TRBV2 with TRBJ1-2; D uncertain. The CDR3 totals 14 residues. Germline CDR1 SNHLY, CDR2 FYNNEI. Between the trimmed V and J ends, which lost 6 bases and 9 bases, there was a span of 20 bases. For the CDR3, the DNA is TGTGCCAGCAGCGACGACTTGTATTCGCGGAGCTACACCTTC. As protein: CASSDDLYSRSYTF. Combining the CDR3 with reference TRBV2 and TRBJ1-2 gives the whole variable domain EPEVTQTPSHQVTQMGQEVILRCVPISNHLYFYWYRQILGQKVEFLVSFYNNEISEKSEIFDDQFSVERPDGSNFTLKIRSTKLEDSAMYFCASSDDLYSRSYTFGSGTRLTVV.

This clone has a single count. The chain's CDR3 is CASSIPFGERNTEAFF. The CDR3 nucleotides are TGTGCCAGTAGTATACCTTTTGGGGAGAGGAACACTGAAGCTTTCTTT. The J gene is TRBJ1-1, the V gene TRBV19; no definite D call. CDR1 is LNHDA and CDR2 is SQIVND in the germline V gene (reference sequence). V was trimmed by 2 bases and J by 1 base, leaving 14 bases between them. CDR3 size: 16 residues.

The V and J genes are TRBV30 and TRBJ1-2; unclear D gene. CDR3 length: 13 amino acids. Germline assignment: CDR1 GTSNPN and CDR2 SVGIG (reference sequence). V shed 5 bases and J shed 4 bases, with 14 bases lying between them. DNA of the CDR3: TGTGCCTGGGAAGACCCGGGCCCCTATGGCTACACCTTC. It codes for CAWEDPGPYGYTF.

CDR3 sequence (DNA): TGTGCCAGCAGCTTAACAGGGGGACTAGGTAACTACAATGAGCAGTTCTTC. Its translation is CASSLTGGLGNYNEQFF. This rearrangement joins TRBV7-9 to TRBJ2-1; D is perhaps TRBD1 or TRBD2 (8 bases each). The ends were cut back, 2 bases at V and 3 bases at J, with 17 bases in the middle. Germline CDR1 reads SEHNR; CDR2 reads FQNEAQ (reference sequence). This CDR3 comprises 17 residues.

V is TRBV27 and J is TRBJ1-1; D call uncertain. The CDR3 consists of 16 residues. In germline, CDR1 is MNHEY, CDR2 SMNVEV (reference sequence). V was shortened by 0 bases and J by 5 bases, with 16 bases between the two germline ends. CDR3: CASSLSIVGSETEAFF. CDR3 bases: TGTGCCAGCAGTTTATCGATTGTAGGTTCCGAGACTGAAGCTTTCTTT.

The chain has TRBV2 and TRBJ2-1; TRBD2 agrees at 11 bases. Trimming took 4 bases from V and 6 from J; bases not matched to a gene: 8. The length of the CDR3 is 16 residues. CDR1 SNHLY and CDR2 FYNNEI come from the germline V gene. In nucleotides, the CDR3 is TGTGCCAGCAGTGCCCTACGACTAGCGGGGTCCAATGAGCAGTTCTTC. Translation gives CASSALRLAGSNEQFF.

The chain recombines TRBV18 with TRBJ2-1; 9 bases are a match to TRBD1. The CDR3 is made up of 14 amino acids. Germline values: CDR1 KGHSH, CDR2 LQKENI. With 5 bases clipped from V and 5 bases from J, the junction kept 4 bases outside the gene matches. The DNA for the CDR3 is TGTGCCAGCTCATACTGGGACAGGGACAATGAGCAGTTCTTC. Amino acid sequence: CASSYWDRDNEQFF.

This chain joins TRBV5-8 and TRBJ1-2, with 7 bases that match TRBD1. This CDR3 is built from 12 residues. Germline trimming cut 4 bases from V and 13 bases from J; bases unmatched to any gene: 10. Germline lookup yields CDR1 SGHTS and CDR2 YDEGEE. CDR3 sequence (DNA): TGTGCCAGCAGCAGAGGACAGGAGGGAGGCACCTTC. Encoded protein: CASSRGQEGGTF. The variable domain in full, with the rest retrieved from reference TRBV5-8 and TRBJ1-2, is EAGVTQSPTHLIKTRGQQATLRCSPISGHTSVYWYQQALGLGLQFLLWYDEGEERNRGNFPPRFSGRQFPNYSSELNVNALELEDSALYLCASSRGQEGGTFGSGTRLTVV.

The count of this clone is one. The V call is TRBV19, the J call TRBJ2-7, with 8 nucleotides matching TRBD1. The germline V gene encodes CDR1 LNHDA and CDR2 SQIVND (reference sequence). The CDR3 runs to 13 residues. The ends lost 8 bases at V and 7 bases at J; junction bases unmatched: 10. The CDR3 sequence: CASSGGPWGEQYF. DNA of the CDR3: TGTGCCAGTTCAGGGGGCCCTTGGGGGGAGCAGTACTTC.

The chain has TRBV6-5 and TRBJ1-4, with 8 bases identical to TRBD1. The CDR3 has 15 residues. Germline-derived CDR1 and CDR2 are MNHEY and SVGAGI. Trimming removed 4 bases from V and 0 bases from J; junction bases left unmatched: 1. As DNA, the CDR3 is TGTGCCAGCAGTTCCAGGGGGCCAACTAATGAAAAACTGTTTTTT. Protein product: CASSSRGPTNEKLFF.

The V call is TRBV6-5, the J call TRBJ1-1, with a possible D match to TRBD1 (6 bases). V dropped 6 bases and J dropped 2 bases, with 13 bases sitting between them. The CDR3 sequence is 14 residues long. CDR1 and CDR2 (germline): MNHEY, SVGAGI. CDR3 residues: CASSRWTANTEAFF. CDR3 bases: TGTGCCAGCAGCCGATGGACAGCTAACACTGAAGCTTTCTTT.